The T cell receptor beta chain under discussion was sequenced for a study of cytomegalovirus exposure and HLA in healthy donors. Some clones are missing from TCRdb's copy, which holds only in-frame ones; the method was immunoSEQ multiplex PCR. The sample includes approximately 200,000 clones, 88% of them seen just once. In regard to this clone: Its specificity is not known.

Study-wide results and limits: A list of 150 or so TCR beta chains associated with cytomegalovirus was given.

Trimming took off 6 bases at V and 5 bases at J, with 19 bases between the two ends. Germline CDR1 and CDR2: MNHEY and SMNVEV (reference sequence). The length of the CDR3 is 15 residues. The receptor's source is a woman under 30 in good health and CMV-seronegative. The rearrangement uses TRBV27 and TRBJ1-2, with unresolved D. The sample was PBMCs. CDR3 amino acids: CASSSDSTGIYGYTF. CDR3 in DNA: TGTGCCAGCAGCTCTGATTCGACTGGTATTTATGGCTACACCTTC.